The clone carrying this T cell receptor (beta chain) was detected once. Its antigen is undetermined. The sample comes from a study of T cell clones after liver transplantation. Turning to the study itself: As an antigen-independent comparator, third-party-reactive TCRbeta sequences came from pre-transplant mixed lymphocyte reactions. Regarding the study as a whole: In a couple of subjects, few donor cells limited the measurable donor-reactive repertoire.

CDR3 size: 15 residues. V gave up 4 bases and J gave up 5 bases; unmatched junction bases: 4. Per the germline V gene, CDR1 is LNHDA and CDR2 is SQIVND (reference sequence). Only in-frame clones appear in the TCRdb table, and some are missing; sequencing was by immunoSEQ multiplex PCR. The repertoire includes some 59,000 clones, under 85% of them detected once, and around 8.9% sits in the top ten. The chain joins TRBV19 to TRBJ2-2; TRBD2 aligns across 10 bases. The TCR sequence derives from a human patient who received a liver transplant. Some of the T cells may derive from the graft donor. The sequences come from CD4+ T cells from blood, collected at the 22-month timepoint. The CDR3 loop is CASSSLAGVTGELFF. CDR3 coding DNA: TGTGCCAGTAGTAGTCTAGCGGGGGTAACCGGGGAGCTGTTTTTT. The variable domain in full, completed from reference TRBV19 and TRBJ2-2, reads DGGITQSPKYLFRKEGQNVTLSCEQNLNHDAMYWYRQDPGQGLRLIYYSQIVNDFQKGDIAEGYSVSREKKESFPLTVTSAQKNPTAFYLCASSSLAGVTGELFFGEGSRLTVL.